This TCR beta chain was sequenced for a study of shared clonotypes between healthy human individuals. The authors ran the assay at deep level. Libraries were prepared by immunoSEQ multiplex PCR; TCRdb keeps only in-frame clonotypes and omits some of them. The table has about 800,000 clones, just over 95% seen once. Findings and limits, study-wide: Non-shared clonotypes were found to have lower generation probabilities than the clonotypes that were shared by all four of the sorted-subset donors. In a handful of donors, around 5.5% of naive CD4 clonotypes appeared in common.

Trimming stripped 1 base from V and 0 bases from J, with 12 bases between. Germline V gene lookup returns CDR1 SGHTA and CDR2 FQGNSA. The CDR3 has 16 amino acids. Naive CD8 isolation took CD45RO-negative cells positively selected for CCR7 and excluded terminally differentiated effector memory CD45RA+ cells. The donor cohort consisted entirely of Caucasian adults residing in Nashville, Tennessee. As regards this clone: The antigen is unknown.

The sequencing sample was made of naive CD8+ T cells sorted from blood. This sequence was found in a man aged 25 to 40 in good health. The chain employs TRBV7-2 and TRBJ1-1; weak D call: TRBD1 (5 bases). CDR3 amino acids: CASSLGREWMNTEAFF. CDR3 sequence (DNA): TGTGCCAGCAGCTTAGGCAGGGAGTGGATGAACACTGAAGCTTTCTTT.